This T cell receptor beta chain was retrieved from a study of CD8+ T cells in alopecia areata. Reverse transcribed after extraction, RNA yielded cDNA as the sequencing template. The assay was immunoSEQ multiplex PCR, and TCRdb's table has in-frame clones only and misses some. The sample has hundreds of thousands of clones, 65% to 70% seen once. Remarks on this clone: A read error may explain this, as a much larger clone is one base away. Additional DNA sequences in this sample encode the identical CDR3.

With 3 bases removed from V and 5 bases from J, the gap between germline ends came to 5 bases. This CDR3 has 13 residues. CDR1 and CDR2 from the germline V gene are MGHRA and YSYEKL. The J gene is TRBJ1-6, the V gene TRBV4-1; no clear D. This clonotype was sampled from a human donor with alopecia areata. This sample comprised CD4+ T cells sorted from blood, obtained at week 0. This CDR3 is CASSHSNNSPLHF. DNA of the CDR3: TGCGCCAGCAGCCATAGCAATAATTCACCCCTCCACTTT.